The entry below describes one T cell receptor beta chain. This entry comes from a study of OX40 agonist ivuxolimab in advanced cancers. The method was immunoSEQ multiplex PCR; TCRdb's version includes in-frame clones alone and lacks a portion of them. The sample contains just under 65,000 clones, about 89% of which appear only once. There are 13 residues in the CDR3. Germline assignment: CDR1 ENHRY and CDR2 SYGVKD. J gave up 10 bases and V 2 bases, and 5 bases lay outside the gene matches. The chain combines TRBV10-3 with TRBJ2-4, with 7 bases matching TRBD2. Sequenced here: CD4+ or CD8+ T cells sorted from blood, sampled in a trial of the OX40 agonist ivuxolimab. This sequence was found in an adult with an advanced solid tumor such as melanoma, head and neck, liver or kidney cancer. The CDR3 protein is CAISETEGGIQYF. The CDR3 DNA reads TGTGCCATCAGTGAGACCGAGGGAGGGATTCAGTACTTC.